This TCR beta chain was sequenced during a study of blood T cell repertoires in COVID-19. About the research overall: The United States, Italy and Spain were the sources of the acute and convalescent COVID-19 samples. PBMCs, B-cell-depleted T cells, or T cells provided the cDNA or gDNA that made up the material.

Trimming removed 5 bases from V and 2 bases from J, with 21 bases in between. CDR1 SEHNR and CDR2 FQNEAQ come from the germline V gene (reference sequence). The CDR3 runs to 17 residues. Original processing methods: Estimated nucleated cell counts came from reference gene primer amplification. Clones were sequenced by immunoSEQ multiplex PCR, and TCRdb holds only the in-frame ones, with some missing. V, J and clone size were drawn from that table, and D and trimming were deduced from the DNA. The sample has some 190,000 clones; approximately 85% are singletons. The receptor's source is a woman in her sixties with acute or convalescent COVID-19. Sequenced input: peripheral blood. The chain carries TRBV7-9 and TRBJ2-5; perhaps TRBD1 as D (6 bases). In DNA, the CDR3 is TGTGCCAGCAGCAGCCCGCAGGGGTCCCTGGTTCAAGAGACCCAGTACTTC. Encoded protein: CASSSPQGSLVQETQYF.